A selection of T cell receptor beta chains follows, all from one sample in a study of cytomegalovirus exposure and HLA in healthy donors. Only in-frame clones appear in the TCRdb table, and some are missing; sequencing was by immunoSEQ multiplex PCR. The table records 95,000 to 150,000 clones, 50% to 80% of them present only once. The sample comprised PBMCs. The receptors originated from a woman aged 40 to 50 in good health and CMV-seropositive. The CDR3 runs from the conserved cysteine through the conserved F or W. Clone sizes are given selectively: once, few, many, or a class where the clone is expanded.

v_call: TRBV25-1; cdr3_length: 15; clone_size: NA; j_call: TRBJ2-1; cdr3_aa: CASSAQGYDYNEQFF
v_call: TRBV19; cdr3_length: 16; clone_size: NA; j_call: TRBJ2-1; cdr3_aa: CASSIFGTGLTDEQFF
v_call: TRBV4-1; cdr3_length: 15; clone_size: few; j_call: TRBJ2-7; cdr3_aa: CASSQDIDYSYEQYF
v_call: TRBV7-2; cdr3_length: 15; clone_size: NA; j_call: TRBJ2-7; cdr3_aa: CASSDRVVGSYEQYF
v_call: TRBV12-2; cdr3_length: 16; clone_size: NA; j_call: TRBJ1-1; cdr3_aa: CASRLVKGDCNTEAFF
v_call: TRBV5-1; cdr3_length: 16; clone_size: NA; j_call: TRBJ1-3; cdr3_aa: CASSLTGTGVGNTIYF
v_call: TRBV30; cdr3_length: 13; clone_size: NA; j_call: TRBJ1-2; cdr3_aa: CAWSGGGVQGYTF
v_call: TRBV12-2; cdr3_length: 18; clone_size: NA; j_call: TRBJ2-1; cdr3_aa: CASRLAFTSGGLYNEQFF
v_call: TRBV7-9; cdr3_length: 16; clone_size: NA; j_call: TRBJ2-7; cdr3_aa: CASSSPQGAVSYEQYF
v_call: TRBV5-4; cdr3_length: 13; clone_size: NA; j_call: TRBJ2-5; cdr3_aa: CASSSDRAETQYF
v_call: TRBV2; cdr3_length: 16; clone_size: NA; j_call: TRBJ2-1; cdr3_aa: CASSGPSGGAHNEQFF
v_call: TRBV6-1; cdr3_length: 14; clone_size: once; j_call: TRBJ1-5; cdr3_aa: CASSDRVANQPQHF
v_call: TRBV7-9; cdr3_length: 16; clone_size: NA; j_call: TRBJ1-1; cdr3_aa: CASSLVIAPGDTEAFF
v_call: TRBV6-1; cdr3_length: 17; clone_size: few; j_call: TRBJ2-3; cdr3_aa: CASSEAIGQGSTDTQYF
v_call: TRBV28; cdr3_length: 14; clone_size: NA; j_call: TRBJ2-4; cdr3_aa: CASSRPGAKNIQYF
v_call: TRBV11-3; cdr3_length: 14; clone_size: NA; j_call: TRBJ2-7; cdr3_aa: CASSSTGTGNEQYF
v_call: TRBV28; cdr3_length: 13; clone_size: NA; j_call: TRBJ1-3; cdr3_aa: CASTETGGNTIYF
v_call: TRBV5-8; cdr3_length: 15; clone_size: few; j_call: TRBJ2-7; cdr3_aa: CASRKGGALSYEQYF
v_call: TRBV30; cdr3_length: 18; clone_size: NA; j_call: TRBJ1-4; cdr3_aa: CAWSSRGTGDFFNEKLFF
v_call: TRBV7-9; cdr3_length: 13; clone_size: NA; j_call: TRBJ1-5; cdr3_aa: CASTVSGEQPQHF
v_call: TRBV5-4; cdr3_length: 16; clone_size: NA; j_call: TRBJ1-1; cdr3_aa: CASSPGGSKVDTEAFF
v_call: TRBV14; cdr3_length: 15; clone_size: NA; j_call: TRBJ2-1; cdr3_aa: CASSYRLAGEGEQFF
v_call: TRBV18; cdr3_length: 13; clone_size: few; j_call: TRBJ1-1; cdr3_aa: CASSLWDSTEAFF
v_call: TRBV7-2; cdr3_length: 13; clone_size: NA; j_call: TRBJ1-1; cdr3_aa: CASSSGLNTEAFF
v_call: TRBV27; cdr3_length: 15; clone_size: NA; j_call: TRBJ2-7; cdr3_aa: CASSGYRAKVYEQYF
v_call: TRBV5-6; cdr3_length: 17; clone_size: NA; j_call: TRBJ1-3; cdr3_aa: CASSDGGTGSSGNTIYF
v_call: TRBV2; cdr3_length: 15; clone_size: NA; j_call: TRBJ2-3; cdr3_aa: CASSSQDSSTDTQYF
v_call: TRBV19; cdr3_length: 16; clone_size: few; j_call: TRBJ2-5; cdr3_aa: CASSNGQGFGQETQYF
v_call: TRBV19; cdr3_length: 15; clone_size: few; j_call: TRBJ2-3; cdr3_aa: CASSKAGGQADTQYF
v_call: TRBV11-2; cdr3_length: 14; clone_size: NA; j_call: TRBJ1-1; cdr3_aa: CASSTRTGRTEAFF
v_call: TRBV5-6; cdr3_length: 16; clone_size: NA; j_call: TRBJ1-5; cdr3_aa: CASSLEGDRGNQPQHF
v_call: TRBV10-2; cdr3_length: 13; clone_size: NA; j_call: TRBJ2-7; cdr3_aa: CASSRLLSYEQYF
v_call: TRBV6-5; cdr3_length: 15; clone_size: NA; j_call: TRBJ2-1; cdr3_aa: CASTPTSGAYNEQFF
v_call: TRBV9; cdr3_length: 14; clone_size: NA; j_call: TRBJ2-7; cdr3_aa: CASSGRDTSYEQYF
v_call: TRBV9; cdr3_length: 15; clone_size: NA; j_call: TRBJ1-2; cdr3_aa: CASSLGTGGGDGYTF
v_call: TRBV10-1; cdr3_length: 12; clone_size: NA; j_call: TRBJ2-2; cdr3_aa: CASSDPSGELFF
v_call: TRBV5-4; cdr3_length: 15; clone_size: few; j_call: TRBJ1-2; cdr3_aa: CASSPPRFDSYGYTF
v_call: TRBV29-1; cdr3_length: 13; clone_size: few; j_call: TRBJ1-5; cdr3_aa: CSVEEQSGQPQHF
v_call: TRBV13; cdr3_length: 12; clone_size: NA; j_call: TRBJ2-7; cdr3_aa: CASSLDPTEQYF
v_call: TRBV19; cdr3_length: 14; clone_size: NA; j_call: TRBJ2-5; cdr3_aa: CASSTASAQETQYF
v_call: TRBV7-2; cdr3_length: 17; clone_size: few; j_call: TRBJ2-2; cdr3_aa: CASSRNPSGSRTGELFF
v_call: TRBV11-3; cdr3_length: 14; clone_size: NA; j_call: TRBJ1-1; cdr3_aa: CASSATGAVTEAFF
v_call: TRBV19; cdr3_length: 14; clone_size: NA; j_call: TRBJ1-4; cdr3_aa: CASSDRSNNEKLFF
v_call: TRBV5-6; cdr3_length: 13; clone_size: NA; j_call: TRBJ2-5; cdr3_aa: CASSLDRAETQYF
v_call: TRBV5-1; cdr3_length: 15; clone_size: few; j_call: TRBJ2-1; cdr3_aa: CASSLDGDIVSEQFF
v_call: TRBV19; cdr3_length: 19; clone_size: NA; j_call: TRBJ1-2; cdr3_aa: CASSSKQGTALPLFFGYTF
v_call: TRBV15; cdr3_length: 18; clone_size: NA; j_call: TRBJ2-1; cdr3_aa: CATSRRSPERGYYNEQFF
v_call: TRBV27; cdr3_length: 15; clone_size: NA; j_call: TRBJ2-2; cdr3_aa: CASSPGLAGTGELFF
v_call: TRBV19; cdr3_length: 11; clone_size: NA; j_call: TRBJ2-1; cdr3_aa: CASSIRERQFF
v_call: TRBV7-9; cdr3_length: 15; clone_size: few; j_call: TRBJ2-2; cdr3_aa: CASSLGQGDTGELFF
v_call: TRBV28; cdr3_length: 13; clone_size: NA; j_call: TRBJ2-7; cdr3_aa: CASREGVVREQYF